The 9 T cell receptor beta chains below were found in one sample sequenced in a study of blood T cell repertoires in COVID-19. This table comes from immunoSEQ multiplex PCR, and its TCRdb copy is limited to in-frame clones, with some not included. The sample yields fewer than 450,000 clones, around 90% seen once. Specimen: PBMCs or T cells enriched from blood (not recorded which). These receptors all come from a middle-aged woman with acute COVID-19.

V and J are TRBV5-6 and TRBJ1-5; no definite D call. Germline V gives CDR1 SGHDT, CDR2 YYEEEE. CDR3 length: 14 residues. The V and J ends lost 4 bases and 5 bases respectively, with 13 bases between them. This chain's CDR3 is CASSRLGSYQPQHF. The CDR3 coding sequence is TGTGCCAGCAGCCGATTAGGGAGTTATCAGCCCCAGCATTTT.

The chain carries TRBV5-1 and TRBJ2-5; 8 nucleotides match TRBD1. The trim removed 4 bases at V and 5 bases at J, leaving 7 bases unmatched. The CDR3 totals 14 residues. Germline loops: CDR1 SGHRS, CDR2 YFSETQ. The CDR3 region has the DNA TGCGCCAGCAGCCCGGGACAGGTCGGCGAGACCCAGTACTTC. The encoded protein is CASSPGQVGETQYF.

V gene TRBV19 combines with J gene TRBJ2-7, with 9 bases lining up with TRBD1. Germline V gene lookup returns CDR1 LNHDA and CDR2 SQIVND (reference sequence). Trimming removed 6 bases from V and 1 base from J; junction bases left unmatched: 10. The length of the CDR3 is 16 residues. CDR3 protein: CASSPPTGGPSYEQYF. The CDR3 DNA is TGTGCCAGTAGCCCCCCAACAGGGGGCCCGTCCTACGAGCAGTACTTC. Full variable domain (rest looked up from reference TRBV19 and TRBJ2-7): DGGITQSPKYLFRKEGQNVTLSCEQNLNHDAMYWYRQDPGQGLRLIYYSQIVNDFQKGDIAEGYSVSREKKESFPLTVTSAQKNPTAFYLCASSPPTGGPSYEQYFGPGTRLTVT.

CDR3 loop: CASSQLAYEQYF. The CDR3 DNA reads as TGCGCCAGCAGCCAACTAGCGTACGAGCAGTACTTC. The chain is built from TRBV4-1 and TRBJ2-7; maybe TRBD2 (6 bases). The length of the CDR3 is 12 residues. CDR1 MGHRA and CDR2 YSYEKL come from the germline V gene. V lost 2 bases, J lost 4 bases, and 6 bases lay in between.

V gene TRBV30 combines with J gene TRBJ2-3; a weak D match, TRBD2 (6 bases). V gave up 5 bases and J gave up 5 bases, with 17 bases separating them. CDR1 GTSNPN and CDR2 SVGIG come from the germline V gene (reference sequence). The CDR3 contains 14 residues. CDR3 loop: CAWGWGTSLDTQYF. CDR3 DNA sequence: TGTGCCTGGGGCTGGGGGACTTCGTTAGATACGCAGTATTTT.

The V call is TRBV7-9, the J call TRBJ2-2; 10 nucleotides align to TRBD1. With 5 bases clipped from V and 6 bases from J, the junction kept 12 bases outside the gene matches. The CDR3 totals 17 residues. Germline-derived CDR1 and CDR2 are SEHNR and FQNEAQ (reference sequence). CDR3 sequence: CASSRPDRGRGPGELFF. The CDR3 DNA follows: TGTGCCAGCAGCCGCCCTGACAGGGGGCGCGGTCCCGGGGAGCTGTTTTTT.

This chain joins TRBV5-4 and TRBJ1-3; perhaps TRBD1 as D (6 bases). CDR3 length equals 13 residues. Trimming cost V 5 bases and J 7 bases, with 13 bases left between them. The germline V gene encodes CDR1 SGHNT and CDR2 YYREEE (reference sequence). The CDR3 DNA reads as TGTGCCAGCAGTCAAGGACAGAGCAACACCATATATTTT. Protein product: CASSQGQSNTIYF.

The chain combines TRBV6-5 with TRBJ2-7; no reliable D call. This CDR3 spans 15 amino acids. V gave up 2 bases and J gave up 3 bases, with 14 bases separating them. The germline V gene encodes CDR1 MNHEY and CDR2 SVGAGI. The CDR3 DNA reads as TGTGCCAGCAGTTACGCGGCAGAATGGAACTACGAGCAGTACTTC. Its protein is CASSYAAEWNYEQYF.

In its sample, this clone was seen once. The rearrangement joins TRBV30 to TRBJ1-5, with 8 bases matching TRBD1. The length of the CDR3 is 16 residues. Trimming removed 4 bases from V and 10 bases from J; junction bases left unmatched: 18. Per the germline V gene, CDR1 is GTSNPN and CDR2 is SVGIG (reference sequence). This CDR3 is CAWKGRSTGGISPQHF. The DNA for the CDR3 is TGTGCCTGGAAAGGACGGTCCACAGGGGGGATCAGCCCCCAGCATTTT.